This record concerns one TCR beta chain sequence. Its antigen has not been determined. Per-base quality was not reported, and no clone a single base away is much larger than it. The data were taken from a study of T cell responses to AZD1222 COVID-19 vaccine listed by TCRdb under 2021. For the study in its entirety: AZD1222 recipients with second doses at about 4 weeks or about 12 weeks were pooled, because spike-specific TCR depth and breadth did not differ between schedules. A total of approximately 250 trial participants underwent TCR sequencing, of whom about 210 had received two doses of AZD1222 and approximately 26 had received two doses of the MenACWY control vaccine. Enrollment into the trials was organized by age into subgroups of 18-55, 56-69 and 70-plus years, and those subgroups contained roughly 140, 27 and 60 TCR-sequenced participants, respectively.

The sample's time point label is to be understood as: baseline before first vaccination. Vaccinee samples came from UK trials COV001 and COV002, including a single-blind randomized controlled phase 2/3 trial of AZD1222 (ChAdOx1 nCoV-19) in healthy adults. Trial participant PBMC samples were collected at day 0 and day 28 after the second dose for TCRbeta chain sequencing. What the authors observed across the whole study: In the small 56-69-year group, the increase in depth fell short of significance, most likely because of low power. Spike-specific TCR breadth and depth rose significantly after two AZD1222 doses compared with day 0 and with MenACWY recipients. Participants were mostly white British and included more females than males, and it was suggested by the authors that clonal diversity may have been underestimated. Because no day 14 peak-response samples were available, the repertoires could be characterized only after the peak T cell response. The whole spike protein was spanned by vaccine-associated CD4 TCRs, and dominant responses were seen in regions 160-218 and 743-854. Epitopes outside the regions mutated in the B.1.351 and B.1.1.7 variants were reportedly recognized by nearly half of the unique spike-specific TCRs. Conclusions about previously exposed vaccinees were limited because only a handful of AZD1222 recipients were SARS-CoV-2 seropositive at baseline.

The germline V gene encodes CDR1 MRHNA and CDR2 SNTAGT. Including the terminal cysteine and phenylalanine, the CDR3 comprises 15 residues. Solely the CDR3 DNA is kept, with 45 bases framed from the first base. V was cut back by 6 bases and J by 0 bases, leaving a gap of 14 bases between them. The CDR3 regions of human TCRbeta chains were analyzed by immunosequencing. The original methods were these. Repertoire TCRs were checked for matches against a reference library of SARS-CoV-2-specific TCRs that had been generated using the MIRA antigen-specificity platform. Breadth was defined as the fraction of unique TCRs that were SARS-CoV-2-associated, and depth was defined as the fraction of total T cells that were SARS-CoV-2-associated. Using the MIRA data, each spike-specific TCR was assigned both to the spike region to which the TCR was reactive and to a CD4 or CD8 class. Log10-transformed breadth and depth values were compared by one-way ANOVA with Sidak's multiple comparisons tests. The clones in this table, taken by TCRdb from immuneACCESS, are in-frame only. Not every clone is retained; where verified, under half of the shortfall comes from an unresolved V gene, and the cause of the rest is unknown. Clone size and V and J calls were adopted from that table, with D and trimming inferred from the DNA. Counted in this sample were some 120,000 clones; less than 90% of them appeared once. Around 7.5% of the sample belongs to the ten largest clones.

This sequence uses TRBV6-4 and TRBJ1-1; no D gene can be assigned with confidence. The clonotype comes from an adult in good health. The sample was peripheral blood, taken on day 0 of AZD1222 vaccination. The nucleotide sequence reads TGTGCCAGCAGCCCCGAGATGAGTCTGAACACTGAAGCTTTCTTT. It encodes CASSPEMSLNTEAFF.